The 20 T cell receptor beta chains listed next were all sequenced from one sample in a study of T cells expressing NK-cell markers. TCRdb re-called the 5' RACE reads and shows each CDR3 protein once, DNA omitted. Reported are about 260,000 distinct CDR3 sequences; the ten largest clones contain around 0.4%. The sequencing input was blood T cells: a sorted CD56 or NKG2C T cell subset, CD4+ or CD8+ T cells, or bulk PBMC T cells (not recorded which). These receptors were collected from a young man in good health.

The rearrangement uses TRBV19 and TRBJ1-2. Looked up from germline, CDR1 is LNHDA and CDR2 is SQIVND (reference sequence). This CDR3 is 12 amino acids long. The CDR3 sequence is CASRTENYGYTF.

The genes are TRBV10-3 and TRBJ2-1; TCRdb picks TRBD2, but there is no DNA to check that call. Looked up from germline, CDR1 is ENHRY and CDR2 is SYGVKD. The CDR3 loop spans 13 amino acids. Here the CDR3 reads CANSPSGDNEQFF.

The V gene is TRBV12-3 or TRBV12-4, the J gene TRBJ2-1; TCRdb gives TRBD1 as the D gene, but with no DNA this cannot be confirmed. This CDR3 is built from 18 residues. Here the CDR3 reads CASSRPPGQGGKNNEQFF.

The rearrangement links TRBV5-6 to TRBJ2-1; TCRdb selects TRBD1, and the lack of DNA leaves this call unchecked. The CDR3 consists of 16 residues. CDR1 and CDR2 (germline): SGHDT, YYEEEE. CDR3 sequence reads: CASSRGTQGSYNEQFF.

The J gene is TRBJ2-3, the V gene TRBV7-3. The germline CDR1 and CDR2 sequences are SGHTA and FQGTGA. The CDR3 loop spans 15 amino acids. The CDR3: CASSLEPITADTQYF.

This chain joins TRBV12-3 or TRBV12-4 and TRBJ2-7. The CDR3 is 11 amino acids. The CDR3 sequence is CASSLGVEQYF.

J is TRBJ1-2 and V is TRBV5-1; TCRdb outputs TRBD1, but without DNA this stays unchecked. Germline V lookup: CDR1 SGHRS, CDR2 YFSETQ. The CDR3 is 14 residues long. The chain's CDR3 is CASSLEGTDYGYTF. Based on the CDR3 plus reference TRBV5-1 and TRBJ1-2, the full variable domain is KAGVTQTPRYLIKTRGQQVTLSCSPISGHRSVSWYQQTPGQGLQFLFEYFSETQRNKGNFPGRFSGRQFSNSRSEMNVSTLELGDSALYLCASSLEGTDYGYTFGSGTRLTVV.

Here the CDR3 reads CASLRTDYNEQFF. V gene TRBV7-9 combines with J gene TRBJ2-1. In germline, CDR1 is SEHNR, CDR2 FQNEAQ (reference sequence). This CDR3 contains 13 residues. Full variable domain (remainder filled in from reference TRBV7-9 and TRBJ2-1): DTGVSQNPRHKITKRGQNVTFRCDPISEHNRLYWYRQTLGQGPEFLTYFQNEAQLEKSRLLSDRFSAERPKGSFSTLEIQRTEQGDSAMYLCASLRTDYNEQFFGPGTRLTVL.

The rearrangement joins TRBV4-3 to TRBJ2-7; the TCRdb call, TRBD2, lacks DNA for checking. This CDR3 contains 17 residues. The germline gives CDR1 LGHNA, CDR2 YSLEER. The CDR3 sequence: CASSQDRGTSVHYEQYF.

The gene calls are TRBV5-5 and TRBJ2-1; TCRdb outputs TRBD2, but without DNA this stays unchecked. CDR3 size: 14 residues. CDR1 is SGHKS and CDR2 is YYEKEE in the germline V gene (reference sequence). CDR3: CASSLAPRENEQFF.

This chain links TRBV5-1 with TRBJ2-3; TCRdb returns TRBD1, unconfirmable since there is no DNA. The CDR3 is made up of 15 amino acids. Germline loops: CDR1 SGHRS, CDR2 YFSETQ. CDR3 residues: CASSSVDRGTDTQYF.

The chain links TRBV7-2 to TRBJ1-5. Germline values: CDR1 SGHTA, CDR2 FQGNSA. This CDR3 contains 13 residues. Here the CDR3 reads CASSLTAFQPQHF.

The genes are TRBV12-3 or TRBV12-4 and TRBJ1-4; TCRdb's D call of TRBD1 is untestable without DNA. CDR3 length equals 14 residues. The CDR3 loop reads CASSPGRKNEKLFF.

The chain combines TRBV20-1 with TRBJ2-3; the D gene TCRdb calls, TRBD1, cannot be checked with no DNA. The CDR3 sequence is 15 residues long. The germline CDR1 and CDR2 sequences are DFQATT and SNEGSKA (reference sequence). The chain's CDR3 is CSAIRDRVGTDTQYF.

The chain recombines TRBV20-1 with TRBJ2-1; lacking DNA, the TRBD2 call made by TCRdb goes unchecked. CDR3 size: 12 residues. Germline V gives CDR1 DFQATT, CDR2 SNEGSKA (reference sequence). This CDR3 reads CRPEGGYNEQFF.

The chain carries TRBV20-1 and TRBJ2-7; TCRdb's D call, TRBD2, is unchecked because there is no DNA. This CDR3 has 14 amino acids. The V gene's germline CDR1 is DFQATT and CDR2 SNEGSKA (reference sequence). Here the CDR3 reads CSARLDGLSYEQYF.

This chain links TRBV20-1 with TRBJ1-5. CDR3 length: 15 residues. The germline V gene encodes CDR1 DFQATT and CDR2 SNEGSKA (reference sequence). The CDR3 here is CSARASGISNQPQHF.

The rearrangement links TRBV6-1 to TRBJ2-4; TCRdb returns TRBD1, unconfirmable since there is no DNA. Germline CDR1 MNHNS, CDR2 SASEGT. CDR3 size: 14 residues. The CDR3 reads CASMRGATKNIQYF.

The CDR3 sequence: CASTTWTSGSYEQFF. The chain joins TRBV11-2 to TRBJ2-1; TCRdb proposes TRBD2, but this gene call is untestable without DNA. There are 15 residues in the CDR3. Germline CDR1 is SGHAT and CDR2 is FQNNGV. The full variable domain, its missing parts supplied by reference TRBV11-2 and TRBJ2-1, is EAGVAQSPRYKIIEKRQSVAFWCNPISGHATLYWYQQILGQGPKLLIQFQNNGVVDDSQLPKDRFSAERLKGVDSTLKIQPAKLEDSAVYLCASTTWTSGSYEQFFGPGTRLTVL.

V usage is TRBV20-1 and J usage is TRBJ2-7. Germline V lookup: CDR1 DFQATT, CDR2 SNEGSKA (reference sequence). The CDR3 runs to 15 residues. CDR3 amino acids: CSARDGQSGLYEQYF.